This TCR beta chain emerged from a study of shared clonotypes between healthy human individuals. The repertoire was sequenced with immunoSEQ multiplex PCR; TCRdb's copy has only in-frame clones and lacks some. The sample shows roughly 2.2 million clones, 80% to 95% of them seen only once. The CDR3 is 14 amino acids. The V segment lost 1 base and the J segment 2 bases; nucleotides outside the gene matches: 2. The germline CDR1 and CDR2 sequences are SGHDT and YYEEEE. The V call is TRBV5-6, the J call TRBJ2-5, with 7 positions matching TRBD1. The sample comprised naive CD4+ T cells from PBMCs. Subset given: CD45RA+ positively selected. This clonotype originated in a man aged 18 to 35 in good health. Some clones in this sample may be carry-over from other donors' samples. Here the CDR3 reads CASSLTGAQETQYF. CDR3 nucleotides: TGTGCCAGCAGCTTGACAGGGGCACAAGAGACCCAGTACTTC.